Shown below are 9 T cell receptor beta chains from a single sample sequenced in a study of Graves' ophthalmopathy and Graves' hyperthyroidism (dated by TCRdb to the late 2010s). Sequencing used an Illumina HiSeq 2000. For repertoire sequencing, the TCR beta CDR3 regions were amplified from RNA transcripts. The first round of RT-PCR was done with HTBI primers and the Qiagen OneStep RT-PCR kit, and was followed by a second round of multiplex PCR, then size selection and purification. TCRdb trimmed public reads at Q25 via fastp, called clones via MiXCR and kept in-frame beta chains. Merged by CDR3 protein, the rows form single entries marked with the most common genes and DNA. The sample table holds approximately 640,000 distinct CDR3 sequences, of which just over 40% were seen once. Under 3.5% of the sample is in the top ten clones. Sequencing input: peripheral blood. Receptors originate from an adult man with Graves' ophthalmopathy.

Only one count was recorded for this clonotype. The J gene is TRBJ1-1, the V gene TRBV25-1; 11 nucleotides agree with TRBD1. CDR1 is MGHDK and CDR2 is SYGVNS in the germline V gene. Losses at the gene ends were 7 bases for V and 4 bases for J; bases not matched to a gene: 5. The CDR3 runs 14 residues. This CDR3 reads CASTLGQGGTEAFF. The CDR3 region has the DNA TGTGCCAGCACCCTGGGACAGGGGGGCACTGAAGCTTTCTTT.

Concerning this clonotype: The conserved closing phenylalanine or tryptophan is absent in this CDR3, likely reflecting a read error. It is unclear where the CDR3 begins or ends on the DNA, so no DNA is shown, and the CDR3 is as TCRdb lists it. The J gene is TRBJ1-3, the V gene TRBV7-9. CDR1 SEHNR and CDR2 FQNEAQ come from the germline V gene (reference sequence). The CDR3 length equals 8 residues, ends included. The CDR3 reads CASSTFLA.

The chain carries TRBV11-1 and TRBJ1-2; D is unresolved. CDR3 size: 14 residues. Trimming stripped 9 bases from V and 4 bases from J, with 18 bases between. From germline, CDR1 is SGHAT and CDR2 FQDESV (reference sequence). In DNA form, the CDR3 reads TGTGCCAGGAGTGGAGGGCCACACTTCTATGGCTACACCTTC. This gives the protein CARSGGPHFYGYTF.

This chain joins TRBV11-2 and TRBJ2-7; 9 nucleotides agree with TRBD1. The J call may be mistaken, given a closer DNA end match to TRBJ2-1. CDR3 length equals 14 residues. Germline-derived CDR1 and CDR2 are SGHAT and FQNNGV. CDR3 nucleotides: TGTGCCAGCCGGCAAGGACAGGGGTCAGGTGAGCAGTTCTTC. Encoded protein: CASRQGQGSGEQFF.

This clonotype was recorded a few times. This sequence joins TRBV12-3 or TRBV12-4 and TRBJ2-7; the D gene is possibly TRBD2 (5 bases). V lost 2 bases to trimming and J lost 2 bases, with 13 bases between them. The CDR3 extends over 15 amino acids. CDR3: CASSLSIGVPYEQYF. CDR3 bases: TGTGCCAGCAGTTTATCGATCGGGGTTCCCTACGAGCAGTACTTC.

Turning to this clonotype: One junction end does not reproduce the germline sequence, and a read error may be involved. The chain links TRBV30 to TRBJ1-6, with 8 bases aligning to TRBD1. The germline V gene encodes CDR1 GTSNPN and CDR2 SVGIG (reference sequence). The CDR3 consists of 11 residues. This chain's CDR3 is CAWSLLRGLNF. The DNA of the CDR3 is TGTGCCTGGAGCCTACTCAGGGGGCTGAACTTT.

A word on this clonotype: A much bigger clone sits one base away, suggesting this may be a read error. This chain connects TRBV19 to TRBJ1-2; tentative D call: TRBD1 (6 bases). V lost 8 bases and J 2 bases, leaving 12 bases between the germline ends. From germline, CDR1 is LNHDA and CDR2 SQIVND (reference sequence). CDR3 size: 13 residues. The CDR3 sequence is CASCGGGNYGYTF. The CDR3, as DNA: TGTGCCAGTTGTGGCGGGGGCAACTATGGCTACACCTTC.

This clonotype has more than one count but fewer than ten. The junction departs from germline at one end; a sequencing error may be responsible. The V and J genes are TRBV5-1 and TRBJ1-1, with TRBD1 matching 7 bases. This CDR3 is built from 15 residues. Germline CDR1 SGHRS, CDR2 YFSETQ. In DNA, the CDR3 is TGTGCCAGCAGCCCCTTACAGGGGAGTACGACTGAAGCTTTCTTT. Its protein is CASSPLQGSTTEAFF.

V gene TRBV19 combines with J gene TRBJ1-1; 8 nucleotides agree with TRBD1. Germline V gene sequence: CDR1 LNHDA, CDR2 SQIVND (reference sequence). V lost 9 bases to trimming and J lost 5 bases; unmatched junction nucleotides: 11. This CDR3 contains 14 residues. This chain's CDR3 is CASSPTGVTTEAFF. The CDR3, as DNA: TGTGCCAGCAGCCCGACAGGGGTTACGACTGAAGCTTTCTTT.